Sequencing of this T cell receptor (beta chain) was carried out in a study of blood T cell repertoires in COVID-19. Study-wide context: The samples span acute and convalescent COVID-19 from the United States, Italy and Spain.

The CDR3 has 17 residues. Germline assignment: CDR1 LGHDT and CDR2 YNNKEL (reference sequence). Trimming shortened V by 2 bases and J by 0 bases, and 14 bases separated the two germline ends. In the original processing: Researchers report that nucleated cell counts were estimated from reference gene primer amplification. TCRdb's copy holds only in-frame clones and misses some; the assay was immunoSEQ multiplex PCR. Clone size and the V and J calls come from that table; the DNA yielded D and trimming. The sample consists of hundreds of thousands of clones, 85% to 90% of them appearing once. It was during active infection that Seattle patients were enrolled and then longitudinally followed.

This clonotype was sampled from a man between 18 and 29 years old with COVID-19, enrolled during active disease. V and J are TRBV3-1 (or the pseudogene TRBV3-2) and TRBJ1-5; a weak D match, TRBD1 (6 bases). Sequenced material: peripheral blood. CDR3 sequence: CASSQSDRPYSNQPQHF. DNA of the CDR3: TGTGCCAGCAGCCAATCCGACAGGCCGTATAGCAATCAGCCCCAGCATTTT.